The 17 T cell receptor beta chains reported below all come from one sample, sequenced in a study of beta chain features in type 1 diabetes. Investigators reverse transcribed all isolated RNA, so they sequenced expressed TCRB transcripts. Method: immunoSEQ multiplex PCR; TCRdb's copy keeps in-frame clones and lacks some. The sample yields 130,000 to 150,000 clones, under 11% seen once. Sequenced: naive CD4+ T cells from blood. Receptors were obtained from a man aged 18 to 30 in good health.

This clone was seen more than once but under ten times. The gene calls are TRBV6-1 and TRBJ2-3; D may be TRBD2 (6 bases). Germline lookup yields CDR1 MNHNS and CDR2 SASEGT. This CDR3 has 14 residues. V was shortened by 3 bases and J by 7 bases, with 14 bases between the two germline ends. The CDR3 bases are TGTGCCAGCAGTGACGGCGGGGCCCCTAATACGCAGTATTTT. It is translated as CASSDGGAPNTQYF.

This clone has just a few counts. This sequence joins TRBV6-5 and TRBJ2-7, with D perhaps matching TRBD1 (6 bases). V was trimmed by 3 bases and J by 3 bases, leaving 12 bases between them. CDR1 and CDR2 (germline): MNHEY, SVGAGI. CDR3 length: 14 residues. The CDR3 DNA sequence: TGTGCCAGCAGTTATGCAGGGGCGGGCTACGAGCAGTACTTC. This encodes CASSYAGAGYEQYF.

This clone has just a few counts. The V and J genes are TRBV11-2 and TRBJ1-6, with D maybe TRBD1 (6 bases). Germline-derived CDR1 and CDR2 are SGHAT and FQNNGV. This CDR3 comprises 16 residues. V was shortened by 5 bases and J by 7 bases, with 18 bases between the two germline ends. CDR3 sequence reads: CASSQIAGEKNSPLHF. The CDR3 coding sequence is TGTGCCAGCAGCCAAATAGCAGGGGAAAAGAATTCACCCCTCCACTTT.

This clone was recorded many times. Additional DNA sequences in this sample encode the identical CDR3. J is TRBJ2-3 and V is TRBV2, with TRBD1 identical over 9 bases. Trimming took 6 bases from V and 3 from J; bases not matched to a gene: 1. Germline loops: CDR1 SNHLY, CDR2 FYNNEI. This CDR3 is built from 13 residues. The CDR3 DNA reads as TGTGCCAGCAGCGGACAGGGGACAGATACGCAGTATTTT. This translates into CASSGQGTDTQYF.

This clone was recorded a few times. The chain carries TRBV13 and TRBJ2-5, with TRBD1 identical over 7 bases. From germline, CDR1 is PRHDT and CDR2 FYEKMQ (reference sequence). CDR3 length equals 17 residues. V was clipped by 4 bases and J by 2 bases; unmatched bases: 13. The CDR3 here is CASSSGQANGFQETQYF. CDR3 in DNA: TGTGCCAGCAGCTCAGGACAGGCCAACGGGTTTCAAGAGACCCAGTACTTC.

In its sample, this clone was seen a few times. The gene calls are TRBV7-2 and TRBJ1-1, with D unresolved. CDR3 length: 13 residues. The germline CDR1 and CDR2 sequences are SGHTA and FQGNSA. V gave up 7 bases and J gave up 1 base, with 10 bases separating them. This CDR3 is CASTTMWNTEAFF. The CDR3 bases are TGTGCCAGCACCACAATGTGGAACACTGAAGCTTTCTTT.

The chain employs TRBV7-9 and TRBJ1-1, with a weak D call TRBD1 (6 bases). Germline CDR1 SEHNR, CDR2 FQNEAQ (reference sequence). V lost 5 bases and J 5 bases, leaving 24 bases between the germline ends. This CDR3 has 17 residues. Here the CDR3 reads CASSPQIDRWTRTEAFF. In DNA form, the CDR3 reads TGTGCCAGCAGCCCCCAGATTGACAGGTGGACGAGGACTGAAGCTTTCTTT.

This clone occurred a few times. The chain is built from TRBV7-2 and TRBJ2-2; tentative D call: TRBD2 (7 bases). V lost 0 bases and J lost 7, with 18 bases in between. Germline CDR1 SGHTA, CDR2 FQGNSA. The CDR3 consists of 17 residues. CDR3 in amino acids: CASSLAQGGGASGELFF. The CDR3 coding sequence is TGTGCCAGCAGCTTAGCCCAGGGAGGGGGGGCGAGCGGGGAGCTGTTTTTT.

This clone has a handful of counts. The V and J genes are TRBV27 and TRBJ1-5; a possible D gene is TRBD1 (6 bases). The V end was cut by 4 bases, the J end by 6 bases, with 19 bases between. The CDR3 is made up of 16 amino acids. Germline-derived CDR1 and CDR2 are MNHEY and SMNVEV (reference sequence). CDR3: CASSSSREGVGQPQHF. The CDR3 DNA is TGTGCCAGCAGTTCATCTCGGGAGGGGGTAGGTCAGCCCCAGCATTTT.

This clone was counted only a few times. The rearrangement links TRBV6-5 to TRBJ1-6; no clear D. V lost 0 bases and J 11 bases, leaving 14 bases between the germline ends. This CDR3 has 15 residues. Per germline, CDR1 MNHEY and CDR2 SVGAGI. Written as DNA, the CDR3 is TGTGCCAGCAGTTACTCGAGGCACTTCGGGACACCCCTCCACTTT. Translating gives CASSYSRHFGTPLHF.

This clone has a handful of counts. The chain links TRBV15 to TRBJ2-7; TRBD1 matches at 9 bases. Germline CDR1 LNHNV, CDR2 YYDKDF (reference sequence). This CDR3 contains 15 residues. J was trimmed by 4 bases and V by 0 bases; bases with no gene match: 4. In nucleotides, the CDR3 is TGTGCCACCAGCAGAGATCCACAGGGGGCATACGAGCAGTACTTC. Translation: CATSRDPQGAYEQYF.

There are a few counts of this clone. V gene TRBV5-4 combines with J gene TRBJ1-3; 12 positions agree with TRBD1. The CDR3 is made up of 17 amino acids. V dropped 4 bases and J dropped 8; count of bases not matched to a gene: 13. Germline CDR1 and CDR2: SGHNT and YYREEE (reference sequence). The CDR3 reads CASSPQRPGQGAHTIYF. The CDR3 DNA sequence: TGTGCCAGCAGCCCGCAGCGGCCGGGACAGGGGGCGCACACCATATATTTT.

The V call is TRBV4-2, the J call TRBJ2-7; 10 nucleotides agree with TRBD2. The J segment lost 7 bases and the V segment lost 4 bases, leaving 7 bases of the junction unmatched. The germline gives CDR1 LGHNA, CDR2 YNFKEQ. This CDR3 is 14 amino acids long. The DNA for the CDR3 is TGTGCCAGCAGCCCTCTAGCGGGGGCGGGGGAGCAGTACTTC. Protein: CASSPLAGAGEQYF.

In DNA, the CDR3 is TGTGCCAGCAGCTTAAGAGGCGGGCTCTCCTACGAGCAGTACTTC. Protein sequence: CASSLRGGLSYEQYF. The chain links TRBV7-9 to TRBJ2-7, with D tentatively TRBD2 (5 bases). CDR3 length equals 15 residues. V was pared by 2 bases and J by 0 bases, with 11 bases between. Looked up from germline, CDR1 is SEHNR and CDR2 is FQNEAQ (reference sequence).

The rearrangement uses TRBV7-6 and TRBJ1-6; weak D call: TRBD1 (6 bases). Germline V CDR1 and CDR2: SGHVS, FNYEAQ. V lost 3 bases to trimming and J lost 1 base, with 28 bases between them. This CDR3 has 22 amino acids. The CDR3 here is CASSFSGGGASSWRSYNSPLHF. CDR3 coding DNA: TGTGCCAGCAGCTTTTCGGGGGGGGGCGCGAGCTCTTGGAGATCCTATAATTCACCCCTCCACTTT.

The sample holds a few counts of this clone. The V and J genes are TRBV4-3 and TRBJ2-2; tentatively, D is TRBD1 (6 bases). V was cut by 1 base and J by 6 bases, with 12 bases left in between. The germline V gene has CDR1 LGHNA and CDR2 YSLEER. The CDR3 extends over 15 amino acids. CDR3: CASSQVVQGPGELFF. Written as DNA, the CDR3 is TGCGCCAGCAGCCAAGTGGTGCAGGGGCCCGGGGAGCTGTTTTTT.

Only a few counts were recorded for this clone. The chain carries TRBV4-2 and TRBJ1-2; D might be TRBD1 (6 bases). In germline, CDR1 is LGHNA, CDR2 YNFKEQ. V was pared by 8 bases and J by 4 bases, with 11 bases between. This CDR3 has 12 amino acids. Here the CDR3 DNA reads TGTGCCAGCGGTGGGGGGGCCTATGGCTACACCTTC. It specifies CASGGGAYGYTF.